These 25 T cell receptor beta chains share one sample of origin, sequenced in a study of glioma-infiltrating T cells after dendritic cell vaccination. The method was immunoSEQ multiplex PCR; TCRdb's version includes in-frame clones alone and lacks a portion of them. The sample contains 25,000 to 35,000 clones, approximately 91% of which appear only once. The source was blood, collected before dendritic cell vaccination. These receptor sequences come from a human donor with glioblastoma.

The gene calls are TRBV7-2 and TRBJ2-2; 10 bases fit TRBD2. This CDR3 comprises 16 residues. Looked up from germline, CDR1 is SGHTA and CDR2 is FQGNSA. The V and J ends lost 5 bases and 4 bases, in that order; junction bases with no gene match: 7. The CDR3 loop reads CASSPIAGGGTGELFF. The CDR3 DNA sequence: TGTGCCAGCAGCCCAATAGCGGGGGGAGGCACCGGGGAGCTGTTTTTT.

In this sample, this clone turned up once. This chain connects TRBV11-3 to TRBJ2-5; D may be TRBD2 (5 bases). The DNA end is more similar to TRBJ2-7, so the J call may be wrong. The CDR3 runs to 14 residues. CDR1 SGHNT and CDR2 YENEEA come from the germline V gene. The CDR3, as DNA: TGTGCCTCCCTCACGAACGGGGTAGCCTACGAGCAGTACTTC. Protein product: CASLTNGVAYEQYF.

The V and J genes are TRBV13 and TRBJ2-3, with 11 bases identical to TRBD2. V lost 2 bases and J lost 5; bases outside the gene matches: 9. Germline CDR1 PRHDT, CDR2 FYEKMQ (reference sequence). The CDR3 sequence is 17 residues long. The CDR3 nucleotides are TGTGCCAGCAGCTTAATCGGACTAGCGGGCTACGGAGATACGCAGTATTTT. Encoded protein: CASSLIGLAGYGDTQYF.

This chain connects TRBV6-5 to TRBJ1-4; D is perhaps TRBD1 (6 bases). This CDR3 comprises 15 residues. Germline lookup yields CDR1 MNHEY and CDR2 SVGAGI. Between the trimmed V and J ends, which lost 0 bases and 1 base, there was a span of 6 bases. The CDR3 here is CASSYSRGTNEKLFF. For the CDR3, the DNA is TGTGCCAGCAGTTACTCCAGGGGAACTAATGAAAAACTGTTTTTT.

About this clone: At one end, the junction sequence differs from germline, possibly due to a read error. The same CDR3 also results from other DNA sequences found in this sample. The V and J genes are TRBV6-5 and TRBJ1-1; a possible D gene is TRBD1 (5 bases). Germline-derived CDR1 and CDR2 are MNHEY and SVGAGI. This CDR3 has 15 residues. In DNA, the CDR3 is TGCGCCAGCAGTTACTCAGACAGCTTGAACACTGAAGCTTTCTTT. Translated: CASSYSDSLNTEAFF.

The chain links TRBV6-5 to TRBJ1-4; 11 bases align to TRBD1. V was pared by 2 bases and J by 7 bases, with 0 bases of the junction left unmatched. From germline, CDR1 is MNHEY and CDR2 SVGAGI. This CDR3 contains 14 residues. The CDR3 is CASSYGTGGEKLFF. CDR3 DNA sequence: TGTGCCAGCAGTTACGGGACAGGGGGTGAAAAACTGTTTTTT.

On this clone itself: One end of the junction fails to match germline, which may point to a read error. The chain joins TRBV7-7 to TRBJ2-7; 8 bases line up with TRBD1. Germline V gene data show CDR1 as SSHAT and CDR2 as FNYEAQ (reference sequence). The CDR3 length is 15 residues. This chain's CDR3 is CASSLRQGPSYEQYF. The CDR3 nucleotides are TGTGCTAGCAGCTTAAGACAGGGGCCATCATACGAGCAGTACTTC.

This chain joins TRBV7-8 and TRBJ1-6; maybe TRBD1 (5 bases). V lost 5 bases and J lost 0, with 14 bases in between. The CDR3 extends over 17 amino acids. Looked up from germline, CDR1 is SGHVS and CDR2 is FQNEAQ. In DNA, the CDR3 is TGTGCCAGCAGCCCCCGCCGGGGGGTCTCCTATAATTCACCCCTCCACTTT. The encoded protein is CASSPRRGVSYNSPLHF.

V is TRBV10-3 and J is TRBJ1-6, with a weak D call TRBD1 (5 bases). CDR1 ENHRY and CDR2 SYGVKD come from the germline V gene. This CDR3 contains 15 residues. V lost 8 bases and J lost 8, with 19 bases in between. CDR3 amino acids: CAIGGGGLIDSPLHF. The CDR3 region has the DNA TGTGCCATCGGTGGGGGGGGGTTAATCGATTCACCCCTCCACTTT.

The rearrangement links TRBV4-1 to TRBJ2-7; TRBD1 matches at 11 bases. The V segment lost 4 bases and the J segment 6 bases; nucleotides outside the gene matches: 5. The V gene's germline CDR1 is MGHRA and CDR2 YSYEKL. The CDR3 runs to 14 residues. The CDR3 loop reads CASSLGQGVSEQYF. The DNA for the CDR3 is TGCGCCAGCAGCCTGGGACAGGGGGTTAGCGAGCAGTACTTC.

The chain employs TRBV19 and TRBJ2-3, with 8 bases lining up with TRBD1. Germline loops: CDR1 LNHDA, CDR2 SQIVND (reference sequence). The CDR3 is made up of 15 amino acids. V shed 2 bases, J shed 3 bases, and the junction held 4 bases outside the gene matches. The CDR3 sequence: CASSILQGGTDTQYF. The CDR3 nucleotides are TGTGCCAGTAGTATACTACAGGGGGGAACAGATACGCAGTATTTT.

The chain carries TRBV10-2 and TRBJ1-2; the D gene is possibly TRBD1 (6 bases). Looked up from germline, CDR1 is WSHSY and CDR2 is SAAADI. V was shortened by 3 bases and J by 5 bases, with 13 bases between the two germline ends. This CDR3 is 14 amino acids long. In DNA form, the CDR3 reads TGCGCCAGCAGTGATGGGGGACAACTATATGGCTACACCTTC. Residues: CASSDGGQLYGYTF.

The chain uses TRBV7-8 and TRBJ2-7; TRBD1 matches 11 bases. Trimming removed 10 bases from V and 0 bases from J; junction bases left unmatched: 2. Germline V gene data show CDR1 as SGHVS and CDR2 as FQNEAQ. The CDR3 runs to 13 residues. The CDR3 protein is CATGTGGSYEQYF. CDR3 bases: TGTGCCACCGGGACAGGGGGCTCCTACGAGCAGTACTTC.

J is TRBJ1-2 and V is TRBV6-1; maybe TRBD1 (6 bases). The CDR3 has 14 residues. Germline V CDR1 and CDR2: MNHNS, SASEGT. V shed 6 bases and J shed 8 bases, with 19 bases lying between them. In DNA form, the CDR3 reads TGTGCCAGCAGGGGAACCGGACAGAAATTCGGCTACACCTTC. This sequence encodes CASRGTGQKFGYTF.

This clone was seen just once. The rearrangement links TRBV6-6 to TRBJ2-7; 8 bases match TRBD1. CDR1 MNHNY and CDR2 SVGAGI come from the germline V gene (reference sequence). The CDR3 is 14 residues long. J was trimmed by 3 bases and V by 7 bases; bases with no gene match: 8. The CDR3 loop is CASTMGQADYEQYF. CDR3 DNA: TGTGCCAGCACCATGGGACAGGCGGACTACGAGCAGTACTTC.

V gene TRBV6-5 combines with J gene TRBJ1-5; D might be TRBD1 (6 bases). CDR1 is MNHEY and CDR2 is SVGAGI in the germline V gene. With 0 bases removed from V and 3 bases from J, the gap between germline ends came to 9 bases. CDR3 length: 15 amino acids. The CDR3 spells CASSYSGGANQPQHF. CDR3 nucleotide sequence: TGTGCCAGCAGTTACTCGGGGGGGGCCAATCAGCCCCAGCATTTT.

The V call is TRBV2, the J call TRBJ1-1, with 7 bases matching TRBD1. The length of the CDR3 is 15 residues. Germline lookup yields CDR1 SNHLY and CDR2 FYNNEI. Trimming at V came to 5 bases and at J to 1 base, leaving 7 bases not matched to a gene. The CDR3 loop reads CASSKGQATNTEAFF. The CDR3 DNA sequence: TGTGCCAGCAGTAAAGGACAGGCTACGAACACTGAAGCTTTCTTT.

The CDR3 DNA follows: TGTGCCAGCAGCTGGGTAGCGGGGATGAGCACAGATACGCAGTATTTT. This sequence encodes CASSWVAGMSTDTQYF. The J gene is TRBJ2-3, the V gene TRBV11-2, with 8 positions matching TRBD2. Germline V gives CDR1 SGHAT, CDR2 FQNNGV. This CDR3 is 16 amino acids long. V lost 4 bases and J lost 0; bases outside the gene matches: 6.

In regard to this clone: Other DNA sequences in the same sample also yield this CDR3. V gene TRBV4-2 combines with J gene TRBJ2-7; possible D gene TRBD1, 6 bases. This CDR3 region has 15 residues. Per the germline V gene, CDR1 is LGHNA and CDR2 is YNFKEQ. The V end lost 0 bases, the J end lost 6 bases, and 15 bases lay between the germline ends. The CDR3 sequence is CASSQDRGRVGEQYF. For the CDR3, the DNA is TGTGCCAGCAGCCAAGACAGGGGCCGAGTCGGCGAGCAGTACTTC.

This chain uses TRBV7-2 with TRBJ1-2, with D maybe TRBD1 (5 bases). V dropped 5 bases and J dropped 4 bases, with 11 bases sitting between them. Per the germline V gene, CDR1 is SGHTA and CDR2 is FQGNSA. The CDR3 covers 13 residues. CDR3 bases: TGTGCCAGCAGCCGAGACAGACTCTATGGCTACACCTTC. It translates to CASSRDRLYGYTF.

The chain links TRBV7-9 to TRBJ1-2, with D possibly matching TRBD1 (6 bases). V lost 3 bases and J 5 bases, leaving 13 bases between the germline ends. The CDR3 has 14 residues. The germline gives CDR1 SEHNR, CDR2 FQNEAQ (reference sequence). The CDR3 reads CASSFPRGNYGYTF. Here the CDR3 DNA reads TGTGCCAGCAGCTTTCCAAGGGGGAATTATGGCTACACCTTC.

The chain joins TRBV5-4 to TRBJ2-7; possibly TRBD2 for D (6 bases). CDR1 and CDR2 (germline): SGHNT, YYREEE (reference sequence). V lost 0 bases to trimming and J lost 1 base, with 11 bases between them. The CDR3 has 15 amino acids. Here the CDR3 reads CASSLAGVGSYEQYF. The CDR3 nucleotides are TGTGCCAGCAGCTTGGCGGGAGTTGGGTCCTACGAGCAGTACTTC.

The chain uses TRBV7-2 and TRBJ1-2; 7 positions agree with TRBD1. V lost 5 bases, J lost 6 bases, and 9 bases stayed unmatched. The CDR3 spans 14 residues. The germline V gene has CDR1 SGHTA and CDR2 FQGNSA. The CDR3 is CASSPSSGGDGYTF. The CDR3 DNA reads TGTGCCAGCAGCCCGTCGTCAGGGGGAGATGGCTACACCTTC.

V is TRBV5-1 and J is TRBJ2-2; D not certain. The CDR3 has 13 amino acids. Looked up from germline, CDR1 is SGHRS and CDR2 is YFSETQ. The ends were cut back, 2 bases at V and 7 bases at J, with 9 bases in the middle. DNA of the CDR3: TGCGCCAGCAGCTTTGATGGGCGCGGGGAGCTGTTTTTT. Residues: CASSFDGRGELFF.

The chain uses TRBV7-6 and TRBJ2-7; 9 nucleotides match TRBD2. The germline V gene encodes CDR1 SGHVS and CDR2 FNYEAQ. J was trimmed by 2 bases and V by 5 bases; bases with no gene match: 7. The length of the CDR3 is 15 residues. The CDR3 region is CASSPWTSATYEQYF. The CDR3 nucleotides read TGTGCCAGCAGCCCCTGGACTAGCGCTACCTACGAGCAGTACTTC.